Below are 6 T cell receptor beta chains sequenced from a single sample in a study of T cells in localized non-small cell lung cancer. TCRdb keeps only in-frame clones here, not all; method: immunoSEQ multiplex PCR. Of roughly 20,000 clones in the sample, approximately 84% were seen once. Sequenced material: peripheral blood, taken before any cancer treatment. The receptors here all came from a man aged 40 to 69 with stage I lung adenocarcinoma.

This rearrangement joins TRBV4-2 to TRBJ2-1; D is undetermined. This CDR3 region has 14 residues. Germline V lookup: CDR1 LGHNA, CDR2 YNFKEQ. The V and J ends lost 1 base and 8 bases respectively, with 12 bases between them. CDR3 residues: CASSQVGDRDEQFF. CDR3 DNA: TGTGCCAGCAGCCAAGTTGGGGATAGGGATGAGCAGTTCTTC.

The V gene is TRBV7-8, the J gene TRBJ2-1; D may be TRBD1 (5 bases). Deletions cut 5 bases from V and 1 base from J, with 18 bases between. CDR1 and CDR2 from the germline V gene are SGHVS and FQNEAQ. The CDR3 extends over 17 amino acids. CDR3 in amino acids: CASSPRMGQPSYNEQFF. The CDR3 bases are TGTGCCAGCAGCCCAAGGATGGGGCAACCTTCCTACAATGAGCAGTTCTTC.

The chain carries TRBV20-1 and TRBJ2-7; a possible D gene is TRBD2 (5 bases). The germline gives CDR1 DFQATT, CDR2 SNEGSKA (reference sequence). Trimming shortened V by 2 bases and J by 7 bases, and 9 bases separated the two germline ends. This CDR3 has 11 residues. The chain's CDR3 is CSARKKREQYF. CDR3 in DNA: TGCAGTGCTAGAAAGAAGCGGGAGCAGTACTTC.

V is TRBV27 and J is TRBJ2-1; 8 bases fit TRBD2. The CDR3 runs to 14 residues. CDR1 is MNHEY, CDR2 SMNVEV, per germline (reference sequence). J was trimmed by 9 bases and V by 10 bases; bases with no gene match: 14. The CDR3 bases are TGTGCCACCCCCGGACTAGCCACCAACGGTGAGCAGTTCTTC. Its protein product is CATPGLATNGEQFF.

The V and J genes are TRBV5-4 and TRBJ2-5; either TRBD1 or TRBD2 may fit D (5 bases each). CDR1 is SGHNT, CDR2 YYREEE, per germline (reference sequence). V was clipped by 0 bases and J by 4 bases, with 13 bases between them. The CDR3 has 15 residues. CDR3 protein: CASSLGGSGGETQYF. As DNA, the CDR3 is TGTGCCAGCAGCTTGGGGGGGAGCGGAGGAGAGACCCAGTACTTC. Combining the CDR3 with reference TRBV5-4 and TRBJ2-5 gives the whole variable domain ETGVTQSPTHLIKTRGQQVTLRCSSQSGHNTVSWYQQALGQGPQFIFQYYREEENGRGNFPPRFSGLQFPNYSSELNVNALELDDSALYLCASSLGGSGGETQYFGPGTRLLVL.

The V and J genes are TRBV29-1 and TRBJ1-1; D is possibly TRBD1 (6 bases). CDR3 length: 14 residues. CDR1 is SQVTM and CDR2 is ANQGSEA in the germline V gene. Trimming took off 5 bases at V and 2 bases at J, with 15 bases between the two ends. CDR3: CSVSQAGVNTEAFF. The CDR3 DNA sequence: TGCAGCGTTTCACAGGCAGGGGTTAACACTGAAGCTTTCTTT.